This TCR beta chain was recovered during a study of T-cell memory formation after mild COVID-19 (dated by TCRdb to the early 2020s). As for the study more broadly: TCR sequence clusters from the two donors were found to be largely donor specific. The cohort comprised two young, previously healthy adult volunteers, one female and one male. T-cell clones expanding and contracting after mild COVID-19 in a couple of donors were tracked by longitudinal TCRalpha and TCRbeta repertoire sequencing.

This clonotype was seen a handful of times. Its antigen target is currently unknown. Per-base quality was not reported, and no clone a single base away is much larger than it. The sequencer listed for this sample is Illumina NovaSeq 6000. TCRalpha and TCRbeta cDNA libraries were constructed by 5'RACE with constant-segment primers, with sample barcodes and unique molecular identifiers being introduced. RNA was extracted from every sample with Trizol reagent. Library amplification was performed in two PCR steps, and a second sample barcode and Illumina TruSeq adapters were introduced in the second step. Sequencing of the libraries was done on an Illumina NovaSeq, producing 2 x 150 bp paired-end reads. The study's processing was this. The reads were demultiplexed and collapsed into UMI-guided consensus sequences using migec v1.2.7. Using mixcr v2.1.11, UMI consensuses were aligned to TRA and TRB V and J templates and then assembled into clonotypes. Expanded or contracted clonotypes were those called significant by both edgeR and NoisET, with noise models trained on biological replicates. For edgeR calls, the thresholds were a false discovery rate-adjusted p below 0.01 and a log2 fold-change of 1. As an exploratory analysis of dynamics, max-normalized trajectories of the 1000 most abundant clonotypes were examined with PCA combined with hierarchical clustering. Separately sequenced CD4+ and CD8+ repertoires were used to assign a CD4 or CD8 phenotype to each responding clone. The public reads were reprocessed in TCRdb via fastp at Q25 and MiXCR, keeping in-frame beta chains. Each entry merges the rows of one CDR3 protein and shows their most common DNA and genes. TCRdb's processing, not the authors', yielded these V and J calls. The sample records 470,000 or so distinct CDR3 sequences, around 20% of which are singletons. The biggest ten clones account for about 8.8% of the sample.

Ficoll-Paque density gradient centrifugation was used to isolate PBMCs. What the research found in general, with its limitations: Whether the second-wave clones peaking on day 37 were SARS-CoV-2 specific was not confirmed. Contracting CD4+ clones turned up mainly in the CM and EM memory subsets, whereas EMRA was where CD8+ clones were enriched. Only two mild cases were covered in the study, and larger cohorts including severe cases with pre-infection samples were considered necessary. Some responding clones were found in pre-infection memory, which suggests that pre-existing cross-reactive memory T cells took part in the SARS-CoV-2 response. Balanced CD4/CD8 phenotypes were observed for clones contracting from day 15 to 85, whereas a bias towards CD4+ was observed for a second wave of clones expanding from day 15 to 37.

From cysteine to phenylalanine, the CDR3 is 13 amino acids long. The only DNA kept is the CDR3, 39 bases in frame from the first base. The germline V gene sets CDR1 to SGHVS and CDR2 to FQNEAQ. V and J lose 3 bases and 7 bases, and a span of 12 bases separates them. The chain is made from TRBV7-8 and TRBJ2-5; the best D guess is TRBD2, with 6 bases matching. The sequencing input was PBMCs or a T cell subset sorted from them (not recorded which). The clonotype comes from an adult woman who had mild COVID-19 (a few samples of this study predate the infection). The sample titles of this study are shuffled in the database, so cell type and time point are left out; the donor was told from shared clones. DNA sequence: TGTGCCAGCAGCTTGGGGGGTCGGGGGACCCAGTACTTC. Its coded protein is CASSLGGRGTQYF.